These 25 T cell receptor beta chains came from one sample sequenced in a study of blood T cell repertoires in COVID-19. Sequencing used immunoSEQ multiplex PCR; TCRdb keeps in-frame clones, though not all of them. The repertoire holds a few hundred thousand clones, with just under 90% as singletons. Sequencing was carried out using peripheral blood. These TCRs come from a man between 60 and 70 years old who had recovered from COVID-19.

CDR3 sequence reads: CASSFRQGTEQFF. CDR3 nucleotides: TGTGCCAGCAGCTTTCGACAGGGAACTGAGCAGTTCTTC. The V and J genes are TRBV7-3 and TRBJ2-1; 7 bases are shared with TRBD1. Germline assignment: CDR1 SGHTA and CDR2 FQGTGA. The CDR3 covers 13 residues. The V segment lost 3 bases and the J segment 9 bases; nucleotides outside the gene matches: 5. The variable domain in full, with the rest retrieved from reference TRBV7-3 and TRBJ2-1, is GAGVSQTPSNKVTEKGKYVELRCDPISGHTALYWYRQSLGQGPEFLIYFQGTGAADDSGLPNDRFFAVRPEGSVSTLKIQRTERGDSAVYLCASSFRQGTEQFFGPGTRLTVL.

There are a few counts of this clone. The V and J genes are TRBV5-1 and TRBJ2-5; 7 bases agree with TRBD1. The length of the CDR3 is 15 residues. With 1 base clipped from V and 0 bases from J, the junction kept 3 bases outside the gene matches. The germline V gene encodes CDR1 SGHRS and CDR2 YFSETQ. CDR3 sequence (DNA): TGCGCCAGCAGCTTGAGGGGGACAGACCAAGAGACCCAGTACTTC. Protein product: CASSLRGTDQETQYF. The full variable domain, in which reference TRBV5-1 and TRBJ2-5 provide the parts outside the CDR3, is KAGVTQTPRYLIKTRGQQVTLSCSPISGHRSVSWYQQTPGQGLQFLFEYFSETQRNKGNFPGRFSGRQFSNSRSEMNVSTLELGDSALYLCASSLRGTDQETQYFGPGTRLLVL.

V and J are TRBV3-1 (or the pseudogene TRBV3-2) and TRBJ2-1; TRBD2 might be the D (6 bases). V gave up 6 bases and J gave up 0 bases, with 12 bases separating them. The germline V gene encodes CDR1 LGHDT and CDR2 YNNKEL (reference sequence). The CDR3 runs 15 residues. The DNA for the CDR3 is TGTGCCAGCAGGCGGGACTCCTACTCCTACAATGAGCAGTTCTTC. This translates into CASRRDSYSYNEQFF.

Concerning this clone: The same CDR3 is also encoded by other DNA sequences in this sample. This chain uses TRBV5-1 with TRBJ1-5; no definite D call. Between the trimmed V and J ends, which lost 0 bases and 6 bases, there was a span of 7 bases. There are 13 residues in the CDR3. The germline gives CDR1 SGHRS, CDR2 YFSETQ. CDR3: CASSLDGGQPQHF. DNA for the CDR3: TGCGCCAGCAGCTTGGATGGCGGTCAGCCCCAGCATTTT.

V gene TRBV5-1 combines with J gene TRBJ2-7, with 12 positions matching TRBD1. V lost 4 bases to trimming and J lost 7 bases; unmatched junction nucleotides: 9. The germline gives CDR1 SGHRS, CDR2 YFSETQ. This CDR3 has 15 residues. The CDR3: CASSVSGQGAREQYF. In DNA form, the CDR3 reads TGCGCCAGCAGCGTGTCGGGACAGGGGGCGCGGGAGCAGTACTTC. Filled out from reference TRBV5-1 and TRBJ2-7, the complete variable domain reads KAGVTQTPRYLIKTRGQQVTLSCSPISGHRSVSWYQQTPGQGLQFLFEYFSETQRNKGNFPGRFSGRQFSNSRSEMNVSTLELGDSALYLCASSVSGQGAREQYFGPGTRLTVT.

The rearrangement joins TRBV6-2 or TRBV6-3 to TRBJ2-1; TRBD2 agrees at 13 bases. Germline CDR1 is MNHEY and CDR2 is SVGEGT. Losses at the gene ends were 2 bases for V and 8 bases for J; bases not matched to a gene: 9. The CDR3 is made up of 17 amino acids. CDR3 loop: CASSYPPTSGGMYEQFF. The DNA of the CDR3 is TGTGCCAGCAGTTACCCTCCGACTAGCGGGGGGATGTATGAGCAGTTCTTC.

V is TRBV27 and J is TRBJ2-7, with TRBD1 matching 10 bases. The CDR3 loop spans 15 amino acids. Per germline, CDR1 MNHEY and CDR2 SMNVEV (reference sequence). The V gene end was trimmed by 3 bases and the J gene end by 7 bases; junction bases not matched to a gene: 9. As DNA, the CDR3 is TGTGCCAGCAGTTTCGCCGGGACAGGGGCCGAGGAGCAGTACTTC. It codes for CASSFAGTGAEEQYF.

The CDR3 DNA sequence: TGTGCCAGCAGCCAAGGTGGCAGGGGGGAGACCCAGTACTTC. As protein: CASSQGGRGETQYF. This chain connects TRBV3-1 (or the pseudogene TRBV3-2) to TRBJ2-5, with TRBD1 matching over 7 bases. CDR1 LGHDT and CDR2 YNNKEL come from the germline V gene (reference sequence). J was trimmed by 5 bases and V by 1 base; bases with no gene match: 4. This CDR3 is built from 14 residues.

The chain combines TRBV28 with TRBJ1-4, with D maybe TRBD1 (5 bases). CDR1 is MDHEN, CDR2 SYDVKM, per germline. The CDR3 length is 14 residues. Trimming removed 5 bases at V and 6 bases at J, with 13 bases between. CDR3 coding DNA: TGTGCCAGCAGTCCGGGGGGTACGGATGAAAAACTGTTTTTT. Translation gives CASSPGGTDEKLFF.

V and J are TRBV2 and TRBJ2-7; D remains ambiguous. There are 12 residues in the CDR3. Germline lookup yields CDR1 SNHLY and CDR2 FYNNEI. The germline V and J ends were trimmed by 4 bases and 3 bases, with 7 bases remaining between them. CDR3 loop: CASSANSYEQYF. DNA for the CDR3: TGTGCCAGCAGTGCCAACAGCTACGAGCAGTACTTC.

The chain is built from TRBV28 and TRBJ2-7; 9 nucleotides align to TRBD2. CDR1 MDHEN and CDR2 SYDVKM come from the germline V gene. Trimming took 5 bases from V and 7 from J; bases not matched to a gene: 12. This CDR3 region has 15 residues. In DNA form, the CDR3 reads TGTGCCAGCAGTACCCCCGGGACTAGCCGCTTTGAGCAGTACTTC. Amino acid sequence: CASSTPGTSRFEQYF.

The chain joins TRBV7-9 to TRBJ2-7; 8 nucleotides line up with TRBD1. Germline assignment: CDR1 SEHNR and CDR2 FQNEAQ (reference sequence). Trimming removed 4 bases from V and 1 base from J; junction bases left unmatched: 9. The CDR3 is 16 residues long. DNA for the CDR3: TGTGCCAGCAGCTCCAACCCACAGGGGGGATCCTACGAGCAGTACTTC. Translation gives CASSSNPQGGSYEQYF.

The genes are TRBV9 and TRBJ1-6; maybe TRBD1 (5 bases). V shed 4 bases and J shed 9 bases, with 11 bases lying between them. This CDR3 is 13 amino acids long. CDR1 is SGDLS and CDR2 is YYNGEE in the germline V gene. CDR3 loop: CASSTYQGSPLHF. CDR3 in DNA: TGTGCCAGCAGCACCTATCAGGGTTCACCCCTCCACTTT.

CDR3 sequence reads: CASSLKRQSYEQYF. The CDR3 DNA follows: TGTGCCAGCTCACTTAAGAGGCAGTCCTACGAGCAGTACTTC. The chain has TRBV18 and TRBJ2-7, with D unclear. The CDR3 length is 14 residues. V lost 4 bases to trimming and J lost 1 base, with 11 bases between them. Germline V lookup: CDR1 KGHSH, CDR2 LQKENI.

The chain employs TRBV5-4 and TRBJ2-2; maybe TRBD2 (6 bases). The CDR3 totals 14 residues. From germline, CDR1 is SGHNT and CDR2 YYREEE (reference sequence). The germline V and J ends were trimmed by 10 bases and 1 base, with 14 bases remaining between them. The CDR3 sequence: CALSTGLNTGELFF. Here the CDR3 DNA reads TGTGCCCTTAGTACGGGACTGAACACCGGGGAGCTGTTTTTT.

The rearrangement links TRBV18 to TRBJ2-1, with a tentative D call TRBD1 (6 bases). The CDR3 has 16 amino acids. Looked up from germline, CDR1 is KGHSH and CDR2 is LQKENI. The ends were cut back, 3 bases at V and 8 bases at J, with 20 bases in the middle. The CDR3 coding sequence is TGTGCCAGCTCACCCCGGACAGTCCGTAGTGGCGATGAGCAGTTCTTC. Protein sequence: CASSPRTVRSGDEQFF.

This chain links TRBV14 with TRBJ2-7; possibly TRBD2 for D (6 bases). Trimming took off 0 bases at V and 1 base at J, with 16 bases between the two ends. The CDR3 sequence is 17 residues long. Germline V gene data show CDR1 as SGHDN and CDR2 as FVKESK. This CDR3 reads CASSQERGPYRSYEQYF. CDR3 nucleotides: TGTGCCAGCAGCCAAGAGCGGGGCCCTTATCGGTCCTACGAGCAGTACTTC.

The sample holds a few counts of this clone. J is TRBJ1-3 and V is TRBV3-1 (or the pseudogene TRBV3-2), with D unclear. V was trimmed by 1 base and J by 3 bases, leaving 7 bases between them. This CDR3 is 14 amino acids long. Germline loops: CDR1 LGHDT, CDR2 YNNKEL (reference sequence). CDR3 loop: CASSQASFGNTIYF. The CDR3 DNA reads TGTGCCAGCAGCCAAGCCTCCTTTGGAAACACCATATATTTT.

This clone was observed a handful of times. V usage is TRBV9 and J usage is TRBJ1-3; possible D gene TRBD1, 5 bases. The CDR3 has 14 amino acids. CDR1 SGDLS and CDR2 YYNGEE come from the germline V gene. V gave up 1 base and J gave up 8 bases, with 13 bases separating them. The CDR3, as DNA: TGTGCCAGCAGCGTAACCGGGGGTTGGGACACCATATATTTT. It yields the protein CASSVTGGWDTIYF.

The chain couples TRBV19 to TRBJ1-1, with no clear D. V gave up 0 bases and J gave up 1 base, with 6 bases separating them. The CDR3 extends over 14 amino acids. Germline V gene lookup returns CDR1 LNHDA and CDR2 SQIVND (reference sequence). CDR3 amino acids: CASSIEGENTEAFF. CDR3 in DNA: TGTGCCAGTAGTATAGAGGGAGAGAACACTGAAGCTTTCTTT.

This clone was seen a single time. The rearrangement joins TRBV12-3 or TRBV12-4 to TRBJ1-6, with TRBD1 as a possible D gene (5 bases). CDR3 length: 13 amino acids. Trimming cost V 1 base and J 7 bases, with 5 bases left between them. CDR3 coding DNA: TGTGCCAGCAGTTTAGAGGGGAATTCACCCCTCCACTTT. Amino acid sequence: CASSLEGNSPLHF.

The chain joins TRBV5-4 to TRBJ1-4; 9 nucleotides align to TRBD1. Germline CDR1 is SGHNT and CDR2 is YYREEE (reference sequence). The CDR3 has 15 amino acids. V dropped 4 bases and J dropped 7; count of bases not matched to a gene: 8. CDR3 coding DNA: TGTGCCAGCAGCAGGGACGGGACAGGGCTTGAAAAACTGTTTTTT. Its protein product is CASSRDGTGLEKLFF.

The V gene is TRBV5-1, the J gene TRBJ2-1, with 9 bases fitting TRBD2. With V trimmed by 5 bases and J by 7 bases, 10 bases remained unmatched. The CDR3 totals 15 residues. CDR1 and CDR2 (germline): SGHRS, YFSETQ. CDR3 region: CASSWSGTSWNEQFF. DNA of the CDR3: TGCGCCAGCAGTTGGTCCGGGACTAGCTGGAATGAGCAGTTCTTC.

Turning to this clone: The same CDR3 can be traced to other DNA sequences in this sample. The chain links TRBV30 to TRBJ1-5; 7 bases agree with TRBD1. The V and J ends lost 2 bases and 5 bases, in that order; junction bases with no gene match: 3. The CDR3 is 13 amino acids. Germline CDR1 is GTSNPN and CDR2 is SVGIG (reference sequence). The CDR3 DNA is TGTGCCTGGAGTCCCGACAGGGATCAGCCCCAGCATTTT. This codes for CAWSPDRDQPQHF.

The rearrangement links TRBV18 to TRBJ1-2, with 7 bases matching TRBD1. Looked up from germline, CDR1 is KGHSH and CDR2 is LQKENI. J gave up 3 bases and V 0 bases, and 7 bases lay outside the gene matches. This CDR3 is 16 amino acids long. The chain's CDR3 is CASSPPPLGQDYGYTF. The CDR3 bases are TGTGCCAGCTCACCACCCCCCCTAGGACAGGACTATGGCTACACCTTC.